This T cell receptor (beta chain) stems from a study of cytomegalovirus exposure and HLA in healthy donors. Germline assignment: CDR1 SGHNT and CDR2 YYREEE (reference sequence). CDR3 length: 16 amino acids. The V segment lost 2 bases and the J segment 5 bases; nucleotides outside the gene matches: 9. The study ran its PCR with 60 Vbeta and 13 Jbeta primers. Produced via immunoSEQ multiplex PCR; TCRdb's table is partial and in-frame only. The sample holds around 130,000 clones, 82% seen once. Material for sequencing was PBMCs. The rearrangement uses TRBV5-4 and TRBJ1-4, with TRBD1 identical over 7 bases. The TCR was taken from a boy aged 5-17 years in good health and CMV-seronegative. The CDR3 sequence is CASSLISGQLNEKLFF. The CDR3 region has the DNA TGTGCCAGCAGCTTAATTTCGGGACAGCTAAATGAAAAACTGTTTTTT. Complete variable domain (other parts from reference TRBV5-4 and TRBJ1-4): ETGVTQSPTHLIKTRGQQVTLRCSSQSGHNTVSWYQQALGQGPQFIFQYYREEENGRGNFPPRFSGLQFPNYSSELNVNALELDDSALYLCASSLISGQLNEKLFFGSGTQLSVL.